These 10 T cell receptor beta chains originate from one sample sequenced in a study of response to subunit inactivated influenza vaccine (dated by TCRdb to between 2018 and 2020). Library method: RT-PCR. The instrument given in TCRdb is Illumina HiSeq 2500. The public reads were run again by TCRdb, first through fastp at Q25 and then through MiXCR, and only productive beta chains were kept. Rows merge per CDR3 protein into single entries with the most common DNA and genes. The sample includes about 580,000 distinct CDR3 sequences, with less than 15% observed a single time. Around 10% of the sample is held by the ten biggest clonotypes. The material was PBMCs from blood, obtained less than 13 days after vaccination. These receptors all stem from a man aged 50 or older who received an inactivated influenza vaccine. Donor details come from another sample of the same person, matched by shared clones.

In nucleotides, the CDR3 is TGTGCCAGCAGCCGCGTACCCGGGGGCGCAGGTTCGCCTAATGAAAAACTGTTTTTT. Its protein product is CASSRVPGGAGSPNEKLFF. The chain carries TRBV4-2 and TRBJ1-4, with D possibly being TRBD1 (6 bases). The ends were cut back, 4 bases at V and 3 bases at J, with 24 bases in the middle. Germline V gives CDR1 LGHNA, CDR2 YNFKEQ. This CDR3 is built from 19 residues.

The chain employs TRBV28 and TRBJ2-3; D remains unclear. The CDR3 totals 17 residues. The V gene lost 6 bases and the J gene lost 0 bases, with 19 bases spanning the gap. Germline-derived CDR1 and CDR2 are MDHEN and SYDVKM. The CDR3 nucleotides are TGTGCCAGCAGGGCGTCCGGTATAAGGCCAAGCACAGATACGCAGTATTTT. Translated: CASRASGIRPSTDTQYF.

The J gene is TRBJ2-3, the V gene TRBV7-2; D might be TRBD2 (6 bases). The CDR3 has 16 amino acids. With 1 base removed from V and 4 bases from J, the gap between germline ends came to 15 bases. The germline V gene encodes CDR1 SGHTA and CDR2 FQGNSA. CDR3 protein: CASSLGGAGISDTQYF. In DNA form, the CDR3 reads TGTGCCAGCAGCTTAGGTGGGGCGGGAATCTCAGATACGCAGTATTTT.

This clonotype came up a few times. V usage is TRBV20-1 and J usage is TRBJ2-2; TRBD1 is a possible D gene (6 bases). The CDR3 runs 13 residues. V was clipped by 3 bases and J by 2 bases, with 7 bases between them. The germline V gene has CDR1 DFQATT and CDR2 SNEGSKA (reference sequence). CDR3 nucleotide sequence: TGCAGTGCTAGGGGACAAAACACCGGGGAGCTGTTTTTT. It translates to CSARGQNTGELFF.

The table lists this clonotype with a few counts. CDR3 in DNA: TGCAGTGCCGGTAGCCTAGCCTCCTCCTACGAGCAGTACTTC. As protein: CSAGSLASSYEQYF. The rearrangement links TRBV20-1 to TRBJ2-7; D is perhaps TRBD2 (5 bases). V lost 6 bases, J lost 0 bases, and 15 bases lay in between. The CDR3 length is 14 residues. Germline values: CDR1 DFQATT, CDR2 SNEGSKA (reference sequence).

This clonotype was seen just once. The J gene is TRBJ1-2, the V gene TRBV10-3; no reliable D call. Per germline, CDR1 ENHRY and CDR2 SYGVKD. With 0 bases removed from V and 7 bases from J, the gap between germline ends came to 9 bases. The CDR3 covers 13 residues. The CDR3 loop reads CAISESVTSGYTF. The DNA for the CDR3 is TGTGCCATCAGTGAGTCGGTGACAAGTGGCTACACCTTC.

This clonotype was seen repeatedly, ten times or more. The chain has TRBV5-1 and TRBJ1-3, with D perhaps TRBD1 (5 bases). Trimming shortened V by 0 bases and J by 4 bases, and 8 bases separated the two germline ends. Germline loops: CDR1 SGHRS, CDR2 YFSETQ. The CDR3 sequence is 14 residues long. The CDR3 is CASSLDGAGNTIYF. CDR3 sequence (DNA): TGCGCCAGCAGCTTGGACGGGGCGGGAAACACCATATATTTT. Full variable domain (missing parts from reference TRBV5-1 and TRBJ1-3): KAGVTQTPRYLIKTRGQQVTLSCSPISGHRSVSWYQQTPGQGLQFLFEYFSETQRNKGNFPGRFSGRQFSNSRSEMNVSTLELGDSALYLCASSLDGAGNTIYFGEGSWLTVV.

The V and J genes are TRBV12-3 or TRBV12-4 and TRBJ2-7; TRBD2 is a possible D gene (5 bases). There are 13 residues in the CDR3. Trimming pared 6 bases from V and 1 base from J, leaving 10 bases between. CDR3 sequence reads: CASRAGASYEQYF. CDR3 nucleotide sequence: TGTGCCAGCAGGGCGGGCGCATCCTACGAGCAGTACTTC.

CDR3 in amino acids: CAISDRDRSTYEQYF. The CDR3 DNA reads as TGTGCCATCAGTGACCGGGACAGGTCGACCTACGAGCAGTACTTC. The chain recombines TRBV10-3 with TRBJ2-7; 8 bases are a match to TRBD1. Germline assignment: CDR1 ENHRY and CDR2 SYGVKD. The CDR3 totals 15 residues. V dropped 3 bases and J dropped 2; count of bases not matched to a gene: 6.

The chain employs TRBV19 and TRBJ2-1, with 8 bases identical to TRBD2. The CDR3 runs 17 residues. The V and J ends lost 5 bases and 6 bases, in that order; junction bases with no gene match: 15. Germline CDR1 is LNHDA and CDR2 is SQIVND (reference sequence). The CDR3 here is CASSAVTSAPPGNEQFF. Here the CDR3 DNA reads TGTGCCAGTAGTGCGGTGACTAGCGCTCCGCCGGGCAATGAGCAGTTCTTC. Filled out from reference TRBV19 and TRBJ2-1, the complete variable domain reads DGGITQSPKYLFRKEGQNVTLSCEQNLNHDAMYWYRQDPGQGLRLIYYSQIVNDFQKGDIAEGYSVSREKKESFPLTVTSAQKNPTAFYLCASSAVTSAPPGNEQFFGPGTRLTVL.